These 17 T cell receptor beta chains came from one sample sequenced in a study of blood T cell repertoires in COVID-19. Using immunoSEQ multiplex PCR, the repertoire was profiled, and TCRdb retains in-frame clones only, with some absent. This table holds around 250,000 clones, 80% to 90% found once. Sequenced sample: PBMCs or T cells enriched from blood (not recorded which). Receptor source: a woman in her twenties or thirties who had recovered from COVID-19.

This clone was observed once. The chain recombines TRBV11-3 with TRBJ2-1; D is uncertain. Germline V gene data show CDR1 as SGHNT and CDR2 as YENEEA. CDR3 length: 15 amino acids. Trimming left V 4 bases short and J 5 bases short, with 15 bases between. CDR3 nucleotides: TGTGCCAGCAGCTCTTCCCCCAGGTCCGACAATGAGCAGTTCTTC. Amino acids: CASSSSPRSDNEQFF.

This chain connects TRBV7-2 to TRBJ2-2, with 9 bases fitting TRBD1. Losses at the gene ends were 4 bases for V and 0 bases for J; bases not matched to a gene: 0. The CDR3 length is 15 residues. The germline V gene has CDR1 SGHTA and CDR2 FQGNSA. The CDR3 coding sequence is TGTGCCAGCAGCTGGACAGGGGCGAACACCGGGGAGCTGTTTTTT. As protein: CASSWTGANTGELFF.

This chain connects TRBV28 to TRBJ2-3; 11 bases align to TRBD2. The CDR3 has 16 residues. CDR1 MDHEN and CDR2 SYDVKM come from the germline V gene. V lost 2 bases to trimming and J lost 5 bases; unmatched junction nucleotides: 6. The DNA of the CDR3 is TGTGCCAGCAGTTTACGTAGCGGGAGGGCCGGAGATACGCAGTATTTT. Its protein product is CASSLRSGRAGDTQYF.

This clone was recorded only once. V gene TRBV19 combines with J gene TRBJ2-7, with 10 bases matching TRBD1. The V and J ends lost 3 bases and 5 bases, in that order; junction bases with no gene match: 7. Germline V gene sequence: CDR1 LNHDA, CDR2 SQIVND (reference sequence). The CDR3 runs 15 residues. CDR3 protein: CASSIQDRGFDEQYF. The CDR3 nucleotides are TGTGCCAGTAGTATCCAGGACAGGGGGTTCGACGAGCAGTACTTC.

The V call is TRBV28, the J call TRBJ1-2, with D possibly TRBD1 on 5 matching bases. The length of the CDR3 is 12 residues. Trimming pared 2 bases from V and 8 bases from J, leaving 9 bases between. Germline V gene lookup returns CDR1 MDHEN and CDR2 SYDVKM. The CDR3 loop reads CASSLLDRGYTF. Here the CDR3 DNA reads TGTGCCAGCAGTTTACTCGACAGAGGCTACACCTTC.

Concerning this clone: The sample carries other DNA sequences with the same CDR3. The genes are TRBV7-3 and TRBJ2-3; the D gene is possibly TRBD2 (6 bases). Trimming took off 2 bases at V and 6 bases at J, with 6 bases between the two ends. The length of the CDR3 is 12 residues. CDR1 and CDR2 (germline): SGHTA, FQGTGA. The CDR3, as DNA: TGTGCCAGCAGCTTAGGGAGGGATACGCAGTATTTT. Amino acid sequence: CASSLGRDTQYF.

The rearrangement links TRBV19 to TRBJ1-1; D may be TRBD1 (5 bases). The germline V and J ends were trimmed by 6 bases and 1 base, with 12 bases remaining between them. The germline V gene encodes CDR1 LNHDA and CDR2 SQIVND (reference sequence). This CDR3 is built from 14 residues. CDR3 nucleotide sequence: TGTGCCAGTAGATTGGGACTGACGAACACTGAAGCTTTCTTT. Protein: CASRLGLTNTEAFF.

In nucleotides, the CDR3 is TGCGCCAGCAGCCAGAAACAACAGGGGGCGCGGAATGAGCAGTTCTTC. This translates into CASSQKQQGARNEQFF. This sequence joins TRBV4-3 and TRBJ2-1, with 9 bases fitting TRBD1. Per the germline V gene, CDR1 is LGHNA and CDR2 is YSLEER. The CDR3 runs to 16 residues. The V gene end was trimmed by 3 bases and the J gene end by 7 bases; junction bases not matched to a gene: 10.

The chain links TRBV30 to TRBJ1-3, with no clear D. There are 15 residues in the CDR3. Germline assignment: CDR1 GTSNPN and CDR2 SVGIG (reference sequence). Between the trimmed V and J ends, which lost 0 bases and 2 bases, there was a span of 11 bases. CDR3 nucleotides: TGTGCCTGGAGTGTACCTGCGGGGACTGGAAACACCATATATTTT. Protein sequence: CAWSVPAGTGNTIYF. Using reference TRBV30 and TRBJ1-3 for the parts outside the CDR3, the full variable domain is SQTIHQWPATLVQPVGSPLSLECTVEGTSNPNLYWYRQAAGRGLQLLFYSVGIGQISSEVPQNLSASRPQDRQFILSSKKLLLSDSGFYLCAWSVPAGTGNTIYFGEGSWLTVV.

A remark on this clone: Relative to the germline gene, one junction end is altered; a read error may explain this. This sequence joins TRBV4-2 and TRBJ1-5; 9 nucleotides agree with TRBD1. The CDR3 is 11 residues long. Germline CDR1 and CDR2: LGHNA and YNFKEQ. The CDR3 sequence: CASSSGTGYYF. The CDR3 nucleotides read TGTGCCAGCAGTTCGGGGACAGGGTATTATTTT.

This clone was counted once. As DNA, the CDR3 is TGCGCCAGCAGCTTGCGGGCGGGGGACACTGAAGCTTTCTTT. Protein product: CASSLRAGDTEAFF. This chain links TRBV5-1 with TRBJ1-1, with D maybe TRBD1 (5 bases). This CDR3 has 14 residues. V lost 1 base and J 3 bases, leaving 10 bases between the germline ends. Germline V CDR1 and CDR2: SGHRS, YFSETQ.

This clone is a singleton in its sample. The rearrangement links TRBV28 to TRBJ1-2; D not resolved. Germline V gene lookup returns CDR1 MDHEN and CDR2 SYDVKM. Trimming pared 7 bases from V and 0 bases from J, leaving 9 bases between. This CDR3 has 13 amino acids. The DNA of the CDR3 is TGTGCCAGCAACCTCGGTACTAACTATGGCTACACCTTC. Translating it yields CASNLGTNYGYTF.

V gene TRBV28 combines with J gene TRBJ2-7; D possibly corresponds to TRBD1 (5 bases). This CDR3 is built from 15 residues. Trimming pared 3 bases from V and 2 bases from J, leaving 14 bases between. The germline V gene has CDR1 MDHEN and CDR2 SYDVKM. CDR3 nucleotides: TGTGCCAGCAGTTTGTATCGAGCAGGGACCTACGAGCAGTACTTC. Translating it yields CASSLYRAGTYEQYF.

The chain links TRBV6-5 to TRBJ2-2; D gene uncertain. Germline CDR1 reads MNHEY; CDR2 reads SVGAGI. Deletions cut 6 bases from V and 7 bases from J, with 6 bases between. The CDR3 consists of 11 residues. The CDR3 loop is CASSYNGELFF. CDR3 DNA sequence: TGTGCCAGCAGCTATAACGGGGAGCTGTTTTTT.

This chain connects TRBV7-9 to TRBJ1-1; D may be TRBD1 (6 bases). Germline V CDR1 and CDR2: SEHNR, FQNEAQ (reference sequence). This CDR3 region has 15 residues. Trimming removed 4 bases from V and 1 base from J, with 13 bases in between. CDR3 coding DNA: TGTGCCAGCAGCTCCACAGGGATATCGAACACTGAAGCTTTCTTT. Its translation is CASSSTGISNTEAFF.

This chain links TRBV30 with TRBJ2-7; 8 bases match TRBD1. The V gene end was trimmed by 3 bases and the J gene end by 3 bases; junction bases not matched to a gene: 4. The length of the CDR3 is 13 residues. The germline gives CDR1 GTSNPN, CDR2 SVGIG (reference sequence). DNA of the CDR3: TGTGCCTGGAGGGGGACAGGAGACTACGAGCAGTACTTC. Its translation: CAWRGTGDYEQYF. The entire variable domain, with the rest obtained from reference TRBV30 and TRBJ2-7, is as follows: SQTIHQWPATLVQPVGSPLSLECTVEGTSNPNLYWYRQAAGRGLQLLFYSVGIGQISSEVPQNLSASRPQDRQFILSSKKLLLSDSGFYLCAWRGTGDYEQYFGPGTRLTVT.

V gene TRBV6-5 combines with J gene TRBJ1-2; TRBD1 matches 8 bases. V gave up 5 bases and J gave up 7 bases; unmatched junction bases: 9. Germline loops: CDR1 MNHEY, CDR2 SVGAGI. The CDR3 sequence is 14 residues long. Written as DNA, the CDR3 is TGTGCCAGCAGTCGGACAGGGTCGGGTGGTGGCTACACCTTC. Protein product: CASSRTGSGGGYTF.